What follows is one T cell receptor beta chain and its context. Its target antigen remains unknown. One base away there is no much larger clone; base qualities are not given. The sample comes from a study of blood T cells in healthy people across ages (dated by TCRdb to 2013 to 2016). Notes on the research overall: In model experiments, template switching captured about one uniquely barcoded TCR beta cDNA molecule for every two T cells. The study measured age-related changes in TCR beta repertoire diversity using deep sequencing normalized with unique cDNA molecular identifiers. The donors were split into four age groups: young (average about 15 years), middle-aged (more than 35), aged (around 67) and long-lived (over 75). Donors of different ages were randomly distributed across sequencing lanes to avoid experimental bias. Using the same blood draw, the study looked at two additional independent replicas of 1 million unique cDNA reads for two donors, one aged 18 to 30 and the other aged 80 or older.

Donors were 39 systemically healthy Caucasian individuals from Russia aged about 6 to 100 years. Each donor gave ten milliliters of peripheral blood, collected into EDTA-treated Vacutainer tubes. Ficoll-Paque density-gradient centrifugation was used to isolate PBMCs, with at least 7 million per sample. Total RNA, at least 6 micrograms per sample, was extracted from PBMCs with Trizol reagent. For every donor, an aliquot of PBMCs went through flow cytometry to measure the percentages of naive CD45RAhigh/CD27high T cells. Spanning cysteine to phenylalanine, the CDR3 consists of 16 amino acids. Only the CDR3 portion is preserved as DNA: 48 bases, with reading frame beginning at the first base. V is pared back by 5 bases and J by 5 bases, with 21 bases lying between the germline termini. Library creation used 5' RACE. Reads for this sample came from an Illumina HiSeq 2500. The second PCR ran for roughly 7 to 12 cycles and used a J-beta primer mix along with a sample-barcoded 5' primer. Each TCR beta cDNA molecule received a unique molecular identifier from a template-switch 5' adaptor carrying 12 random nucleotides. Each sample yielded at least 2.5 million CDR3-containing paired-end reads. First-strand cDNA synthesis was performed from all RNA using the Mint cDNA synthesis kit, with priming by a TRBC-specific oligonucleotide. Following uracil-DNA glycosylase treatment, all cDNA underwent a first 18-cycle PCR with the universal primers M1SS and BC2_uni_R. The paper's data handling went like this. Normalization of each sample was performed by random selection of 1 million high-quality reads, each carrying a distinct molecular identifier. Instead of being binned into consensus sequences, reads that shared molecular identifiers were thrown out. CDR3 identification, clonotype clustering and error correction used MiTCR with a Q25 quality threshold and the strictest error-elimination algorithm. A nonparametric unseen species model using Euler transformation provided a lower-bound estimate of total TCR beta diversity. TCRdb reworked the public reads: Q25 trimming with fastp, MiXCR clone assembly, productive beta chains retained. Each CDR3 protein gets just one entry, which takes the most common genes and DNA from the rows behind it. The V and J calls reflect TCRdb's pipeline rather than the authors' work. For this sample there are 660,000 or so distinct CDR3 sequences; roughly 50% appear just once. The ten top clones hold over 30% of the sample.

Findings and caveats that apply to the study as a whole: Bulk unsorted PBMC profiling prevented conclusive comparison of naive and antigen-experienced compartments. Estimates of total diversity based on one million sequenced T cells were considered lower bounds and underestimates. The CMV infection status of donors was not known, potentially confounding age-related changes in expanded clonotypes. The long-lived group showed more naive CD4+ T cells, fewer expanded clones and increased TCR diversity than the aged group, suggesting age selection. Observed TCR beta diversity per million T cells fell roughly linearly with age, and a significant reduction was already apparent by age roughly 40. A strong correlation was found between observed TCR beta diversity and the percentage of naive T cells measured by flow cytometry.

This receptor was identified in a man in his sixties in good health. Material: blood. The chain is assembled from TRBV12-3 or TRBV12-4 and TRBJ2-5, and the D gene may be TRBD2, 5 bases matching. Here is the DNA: TGTGCCAGCAGTCCCGCCTTGGTAGCGCCCCTCGAGACCCAGTACTTC. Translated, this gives CASSPALVAPLETQYF.